The 18 T cell receptor beta chains presented below share a single source sample, sequenced in a study of immune cell composition in non-small cell lung cancer. The protocol was immunoSEQ multiplex PCR, while the TCRdb copy is restricted to in-frame clones and leaves out a portion. The sample has about 14,000 clones; 81% are singletons. Sequenced material: lung tumor tissue. The receptor set was obtained from a human donor with non-small cell lung cancer.

This clone was found a few times. The chain joins TRBV7-9 to TRBJ2-4; D ambiguous. The V and J ends lost 5 bases and 0 bases respectively, with 14 bases between them. The CDR3 has 16 amino acids. Looked up from germline, CDR1 is SEHNR and CDR2 is FQNEAQ (reference sequence). For the CDR3, the DNA is TGTGCCAGCAGCCCCCTAGGTCGAGAAGCCAAAAACATTCAGTACTTC. It encodes CASSPLGREAKNIQYF.

The chain employs TRBV27 and TRBJ2-4; D gene ambiguous. V dropped 4 bases and J dropped 0 bases, with 13 bases sitting between them. This CDR3 contains 16 residues. Germline CDR1 MNHEY, CDR2 SMNVEV (reference sequence). CDR3 residues: CASSSRTGLAKNIQYF. CDR3 DNA sequence: TGTGCCAGCAGTTCCAGGACCGGATTAGCCAAAAACATTCAGTACTTC.

This chain links TRBV9 with TRBJ2-1; 8 nucleotides match TRBD2. The length of the CDR3 is 15 residues. J was trimmed by 5 bases and V by 3 bases; bases with no gene match: 7. Per the germline V gene, CDR1 is SGDLS and CDR2 is YYNGEE. CDR3 region: CASSASGTSHNEQFF. The DNA of the CDR3 is TGTGCCAGCAGCGCCTCCGGGACTAGTCACAATGAGCAGTTCTTC.

The gene calls are TRBV27 and TRBJ2-3, with D possibly TRBD2 on 6 matching bases. V shed 0 bases and J shed 5 bases, with 15 bases lying between them. This CDR3 has 16 residues. Germline V gives CDR1 MNHEY, CDR2 SMNVEV (reference sequence). CDR3: CASSLSNPSEVDTQYF. CDR3 nucleotide sequence: TGTGCCAGCAGTTTATCGAATCCTAGCGAGGTAGATACGCAGTATTTT.

For this clone: One end of the junction does not line up with germline, which may come from a read error. V gene TRBV7-7 combines with J gene TRBJ2-3; D is ambiguous. The germline V gene encodes CDR1 SSHAT and CDR2 FNYEAQ (reference sequence). This CDR3 spans 15 amino acids. CDR3 bases: TGTGCTAGCAGCTTAGGGAATGGGCAAACAGATACGCAGTATTTT. This gives the protein CASSLGNGQTDTQYF.

The V call is TRBV28, the J call TRBJ1-4, with D perhaps TRBD1 (5 bases). Per the germline V gene, CDR1 is MDHEN and CDR2 is SYDVKM. Trimming pared 7 bases from V and 0 bases from J, leaving 6 bases between. The CDR3 runs 13 residues. The CDR3, as DNA: TGTGCCAGCATGACAGCAACTAATGAAAAACTGTTTTTT. Protein sequence: CASMTATNEKLFF.

The genes are TRBV27 and TRBJ2-6; no definite D call. This CDR3 contains 15 residues. From germline, CDR1 is MNHEY and CDR2 SMNVEV (reference sequence). Trimming cost V 1 base and J 0 bases, with 4 bases left between them. This CDR3 reads CASSLYFSGANVLTF. The CDR3 bases are TGTGCCAGCAGTTTATATTTCTCTGGGGCCAACGTCCTGACTTTC.

The chain links TRBV15 to TRBJ2-1, with D unclear. Germline CDR1 reads LNHNV; CDR2 reads YYDKDF (reference sequence). V was trimmed by 1 base and J by 0 bases, leaving 10 bases between them. There are 16 residues in the CDR3. The CDR3 DNA follows: TGTGCCACCAGCAGAGTACCAGGCAGCTCCTACAATGAGCAGTTCTTC. Translation gives CATSRVPGSSYNEQFF.

The chain uses TRBV11-2 and TRBJ2-1, with TRBD1 identical over 9 bases. The germline CDR1 and CDR2 sequences are SGHAT and FQNNGV. After removal of 5 bases from V and 3 bases from J, the junction contained 5 bases not matched to a gene. There are 15 residues in the CDR3. CDR3 DNA: TGTGCCAGCAGCGTGGACAGGGGACACTACAATGAGCAGTTCTTC. It is translated as CASSVDRGHYNEQFF. Together with reference TRBV11-2 and TRBJ2-1, the CDR3 gives the full variable domain: EAGVAQSPRYKIIEKRQSVAFWCNPISGHATLYWYQQILGQGPKLLIQFQNNGVVDDSQLPKDRFSAERLKGVDSTLKIQPAKLEDSAVYLCASSVDRGHYNEQFFGPGTRLTVL.

This clone was seen just once. V and J are TRBV19 and TRBJ1-2; no reliable D call. The germline V and J ends were trimmed by 3 bases and 2 bases, with 10 bases remaining between them. The germline V gene encodes CDR1 LNHDA and CDR2 SQIVND (reference sequence). This CDR3 comprises 14 residues. The CDR3 DNA sequence: TGTGCCAGTAGTATGACTGGCTCAAACTATGGCTACACCTTC. It is translated as CASSMTGSNYGYTF. Complete variable domain (other parts from reference TRBV19 and TRBJ1-2): DGGITQSPKYLFRKEGQNVTLSCEQNLNHDAMYWYRQDPGQGLRLIYYSQIVNDFQKGDIAEGYSVSREKKESFPLTVTSAQKNPTAFYLCASSMTGSNYGYTFGSGTRLTVV.

J is TRBJ1-1 and V is TRBV5-1, with D perhaps matching TRBD1 (5 bases). Trimming took off 0 bases at V and 4 bases at J, with 19 bases between the two ends. The CDR3 runs 17 residues. Germline V gene data show CDR1 as SGHRS and CDR2 as YFSETQ. This CDR3 reads CASSLEPQGGGSTEAFF. CDR3 DNA: TGCGCCAGCAGCTTGGAACCTCAGGGCGGAGGTAGCACTGAAGCTTTCTTT.

The chain is built from TRBV19 and TRBJ1-1; D is possibly TRBD1 (5 bases). The germline V and J ends were trimmed by 2 bases and 5 bases, with 12 bases remaining between them. The CDR3 totals 14 residues. Germline loops: CDR1 LNHDA, CDR2 SQIVND (reference sequence). CDR3 nucleotides: TGTGCCAGTAGTATACCAGGGTCGGGGACTGAAGCTTTCTTT. Protein: CASSIPGSGTEAFF.

This chain connects TRBV11-3 to TRBJ1-1; no definite D call. The germline gives CDR1 SGHNT, CDR2 YENEEA. There are 14 residues in the CDR3. V was pared by 3 bases and J by 4 bases, with 12 bases between. CDR3 loop: CASSFALMGTEAFF. As DNA, the CDR3 is TGTGCCAGCAGCTTCGCCCTCATGGGCACTGAAGCTTTCTTT.

V gene TRBV10-2 combines with J gene TRBJ2-7; no definite D call. Germline V lookup: CDR1 WSHSY, CDR2 SAAADI. CDR3 length: 13 amino acids. Trimming cost V 8 bases and J 0 bases, with 11 bases left between them. The CDR3 DNA follows: TGCGCCAGCGGCATCGGCCCCTCCTACGAGCAGTACTTC. This codes for CASGIGPSYEQYF.

By share of the sample, this clone is medium-sized. V is TRBV5-6 and J is TRBJ2-7, with TRBD1 as a possible D gene (6 bases). V was cut by 2 bases and J by 0 bases, with 9 bases left in between. The CDR3 runs to 14 residues. CDR1 and CDR2 (germline): SGHDT, YYEEEE. Written as DNA, the CDR3 is TGTGCCAGCAGCTTAACAGGGAGCTCCTACGAGCAGTACTTC. Amino acids: CASSLTGSSYEQYF.

The V call is TRBV9, the J call TRBJ2-1, with 12 bases that match TRBD2. Looked up from germline, CDR1 is SGDLS and CDR2 is YYNGEE. Unmatched junction bases numbered 12, after V lost 0 bases and J lost 5 bases. The CDR3 length is 19 residues. Here the CDR3 DNA reads TGTGCCAGCAGCGTAGCTGGGCTAGCGGGAGGGCCCAACCACAATGAGCAGTTCTTC. Its protein product is CASSVAGLAGGPNHNEQFF.

In this sample, this clone turned up once. This chain uses TRBV7-2 with TRBJ2-1; 7 bases map to TRBD2. Germline CDR1 and CDR2: SGHTA and FQGNSA. V shed 4 bases and J 10 bases; nucleotides not matched to a gene: 13. The CDR3 consists of 15 residues. Here the CDR3 DNA reads TGTGCCAGCAGCTCCTTTGGGGGAGGGCTAGGGGAGCAGTTCTTC. This translates into CASSSFGGGLGEQFF.

The chain combines TRBV5-1 with TRBJ1-3; TRBD1 is a possible D gene (5 bases). Germline V gives CDR1 SGHRS, CDR2 YFSETQ. The ends were cut back, 0 bases at V and 1 base at J, with 11 bases in the middle. The CDR3 has 16 amino acids. The CDR3 coding sequence is TGCGCCAGCAGCTTGGAGCAGGGATTGTCTGGAAACACCATATATTTT. Translating gives CASSLEQGLSGNTIYF. Drawing the rest from reference TRBV5-1 and TRBJ1-3, the complete variable domain is KAGVTQTPRYLIKTRGQQVTLSCSPISGHRSVSWYQQTPGQGLQFLFEYFSETQRNKGNFPGRFSGRQFSNSRSEMNVSTLELGDSALYLCASSLEQGLSGNTIYFGEGSWLTVV.